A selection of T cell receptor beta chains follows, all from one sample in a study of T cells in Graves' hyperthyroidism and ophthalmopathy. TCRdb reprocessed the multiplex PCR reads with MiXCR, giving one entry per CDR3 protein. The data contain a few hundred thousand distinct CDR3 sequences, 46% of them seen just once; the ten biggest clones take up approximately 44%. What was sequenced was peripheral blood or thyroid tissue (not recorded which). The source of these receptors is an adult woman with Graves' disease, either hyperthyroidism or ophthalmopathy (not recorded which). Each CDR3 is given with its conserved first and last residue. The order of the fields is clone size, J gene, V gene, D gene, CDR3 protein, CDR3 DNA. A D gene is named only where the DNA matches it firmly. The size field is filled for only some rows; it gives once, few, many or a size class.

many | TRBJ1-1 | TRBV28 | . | CASKSPGRNTEAFF | TGTGCCAGCAAGTCTCCCGGGAGGAACACTGAAGCTTTCTTT
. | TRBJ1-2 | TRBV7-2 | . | CASSYSITGPLVSYTF | TGTGCCAGCAGTTACTCGATAACAGGGCCCCTCGTTAGCTACACCTTC
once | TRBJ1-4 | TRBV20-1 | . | CSAYTRDINEKLFF | TGCAGTGCTTATACCCGGGACATTAATGAAAAACTGTTTTTT
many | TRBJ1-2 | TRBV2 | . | CASIPTTAAGYTF | TGTGCCAGCATCCCGACGACGGCGGCTGGCTACACCTTC
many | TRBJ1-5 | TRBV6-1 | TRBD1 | CASSERQGPYSNQPQHF | TGTGCCAGCAGTGAACGACAGGGGCCATATAGCAATCAGCCCCAGCATTTT
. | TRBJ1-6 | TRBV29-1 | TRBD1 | CSAGTGGPDSPLHF | TGCAGCGCCGGGACAGGGGGTCCGGATTCACCCCTCCACTTT
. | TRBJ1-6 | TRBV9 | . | CASSARGGSFRGNSPLHF | TGTGCCAGCAGTGCTAGAGGCGGGAGTTTCCGAGGGAATTCACCCCTCCACTTT
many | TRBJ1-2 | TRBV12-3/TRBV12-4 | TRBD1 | CASSQGQGGYTF | TGTGCCAGCAGTCAAGGACAGGGTGGCTACACCTTC
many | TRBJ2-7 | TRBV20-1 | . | CSARGGQGAYEQYF | TGCAGTGCCCGAGGGGGGCAGGGGGCCTACGAGCAGTACTTC
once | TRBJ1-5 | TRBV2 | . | CASRLHPNQPQHF | TGTGCCAGCAGGCTACACCCCAATCAGCCCCAGCATTTT
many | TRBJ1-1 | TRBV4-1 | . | CASMISLNTEAFF | TGCGCCAGCATGATTAGCTTGAACACTGAAGCTTTCTTT
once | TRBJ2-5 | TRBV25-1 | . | CASSEPGRETQYF | TGTGCCAGCAGTGAACCGGGGCGGGAGACCCAGTACTTC
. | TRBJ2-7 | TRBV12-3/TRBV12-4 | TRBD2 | CASSPLPPGTSGYEQYF | TGTGCCAGCAGCCCACTTCCCCCCGGGACTAGCGGGTACGAGCAGTACTTC
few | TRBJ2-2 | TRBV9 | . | CATSRGNTGELFF | TGTGCCACCTCGAGGGGCAACACCGGGGAGCTGTTTTTT
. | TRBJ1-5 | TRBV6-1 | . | CASSLSAGVRNQPQHF | TGTGCCAGCAGTTTATCAGCAGGGGTACGCAATCAGCCCCAGCATTTT
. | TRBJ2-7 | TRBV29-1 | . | CSVVQVGYEQYF | TGCAGCGTCGTACAGGTGGGCTACGAGCAGTACTTC
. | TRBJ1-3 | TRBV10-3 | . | CATATGATGNTIYF | TGTGCCACCGCGACCGGGGCGACTGGAAACACCATATATTTT
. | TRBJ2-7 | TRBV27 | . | CASSLRLGSYEQYF | TGTGCCAGCAGTCTCCGACTAGGCAGCTACGAGCAGTACTTC
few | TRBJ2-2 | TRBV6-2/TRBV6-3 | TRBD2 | CASRPGLAGTGELFF | TGTGCCAGCAGACCGGGACTAGCGGGCACCGGGGAGCTGTTTTTT
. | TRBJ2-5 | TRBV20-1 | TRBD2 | CSARDSGTRFRQETQYF | TGCAGTGCTAGAGATAGCGGGACTAGGTTTCGGCAAGAGACCCAGTACTTC
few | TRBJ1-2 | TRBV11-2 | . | CASSLGDWKRGGYTF | TGTGCCAGCAGCTTAGGAGACTGGAAGAGAGGTGGCTACACCTTC
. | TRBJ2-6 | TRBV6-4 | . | CASSTSDGGSVVLTF | .
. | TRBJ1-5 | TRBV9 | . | CASSVEGLSNQPQHF | TGTGCCAGCAGCGTAGAGGGGCTTAGCAATCAGCCCCAGCATTTT
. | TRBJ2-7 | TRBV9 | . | CASSAAGVYEQYF | TGTGCCAGCAGCGCCGCAGGCGTCTACGAGCAGTACTTC
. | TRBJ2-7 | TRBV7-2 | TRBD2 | CASSLAGVESYEQYF | TGTGCCAGCAGCCTAGCGGGGGTGGAGTCCTACGAGCAGTACTTC
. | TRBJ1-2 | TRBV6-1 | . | CASSPLFGTRGYTF | TGTGCCAGCAGTCCGCTCTTCGGGACTCGAGGCTACACCTTC
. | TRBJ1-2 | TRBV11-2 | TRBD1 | CASSTLTGGVYGYTF | TGTGCCAGCAGCACTCTCACAGGGGGCGTCTATGGCTACACCTTC
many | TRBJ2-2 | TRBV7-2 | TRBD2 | CASSLVGLAGTGELFF | TGTGCCAGCAGCTTAGTAGGACTAGCGGGGACCGGGGAGCTGTTTTTT
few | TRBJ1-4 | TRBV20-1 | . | CSARGTGSLEWEKLFF | TGCAGTGCTAGAGGGACCGGAAGTCTTGAGTGGGAAAAACTGTTTTTT
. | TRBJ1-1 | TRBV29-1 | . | CSVEGGNAEAFF | TGCAGCGTTGAAGGGGGTAACGCTGAAGCTTTCTTT